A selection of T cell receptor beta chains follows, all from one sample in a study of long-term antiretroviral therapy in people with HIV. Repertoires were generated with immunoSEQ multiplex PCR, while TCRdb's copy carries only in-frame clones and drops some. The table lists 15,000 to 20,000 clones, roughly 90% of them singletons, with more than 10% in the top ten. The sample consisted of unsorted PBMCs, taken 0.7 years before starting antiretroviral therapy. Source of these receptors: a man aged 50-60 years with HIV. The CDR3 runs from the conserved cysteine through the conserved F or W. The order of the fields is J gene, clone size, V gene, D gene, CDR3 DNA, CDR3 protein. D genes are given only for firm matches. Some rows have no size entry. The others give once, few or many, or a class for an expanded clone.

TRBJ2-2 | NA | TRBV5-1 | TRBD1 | TGCGCCAGCAGCTTGGTGGCAGGGGGCACCGGGGAGCTGTTTTTT | CASSLVAGGTGELFF
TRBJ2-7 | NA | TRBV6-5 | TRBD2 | TGTGCCAGCAGTTACTCGGCTAGCGGGGCCCCCGAGCAGTACTTC | CASSYSASGAPEQYF
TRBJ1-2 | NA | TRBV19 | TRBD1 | TGTGCCAGTAGTAGAGGACAGGGAAGTTTTCACTATGGCTACACCTTC | CASSRGQGSFHYGYTF
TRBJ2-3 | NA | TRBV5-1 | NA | TGCGCCAGCAGCGGAACAGGGCCCCCCACAGATACGCAGTATTTT | CASSGTGPPTDTQYF
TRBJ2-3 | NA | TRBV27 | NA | TGTGCCAGCGGCTCCTTCGGGATTCGGACAGATACGCAGTATTTT | CASGSFGIRTDTQYF
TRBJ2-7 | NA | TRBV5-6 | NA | TGTGCCAGCAGCTTGGAGTTTCGGCCCGACGAGCAGTACTTC | CASSLEFRPDEQYF
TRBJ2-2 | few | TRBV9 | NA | TGTGCCAGCAGCGTAGGCGGGAAGGGCACCGGGGAGCTGTTTTTT | CASSVGGKGTGELFF
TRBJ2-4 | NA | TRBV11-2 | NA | TGTGCCAGCAGCTTAGATCTTTCTGCAGGGTGGGTCAAAAACATTCAGTACTTC | CASSLDLSAGWVKNIQYF
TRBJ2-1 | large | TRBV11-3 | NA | TGTGCCAGCAGCCCGACAGGACTCAATGAGCAGTTCTTC | CASSPTGLNEQFF
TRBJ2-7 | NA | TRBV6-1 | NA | TGTGCCAGCAGTGAAGGCGACACTTACTCCTACGAGCAGTACTTC | CASSEGDTYSYEQYF
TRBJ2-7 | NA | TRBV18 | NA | TGTGCCAGCTCACCACTCACGACTAGCGAGCAGTACTTC | CASSPLTTSEQYF
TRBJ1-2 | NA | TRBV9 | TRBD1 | TGTGCCAGCAGCGCGGGACAGGGGTTCAGCTATGGCTACACCTTC | CASSAGQGFSYGYTF
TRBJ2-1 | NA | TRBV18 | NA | TGTGCCAGCTCACCAGGCAACGTACCCACCTACAATGAGCAGTTCTTC | CASSPGNVPTYNEQFF
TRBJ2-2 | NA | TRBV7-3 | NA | TGTGCCAGCAGCTTAGCCGCCAGGGGGGAGCTGTTTTTT | CASSLAARGELFF
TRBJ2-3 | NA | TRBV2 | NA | TGTGCCAGCCTCGCGGTAGACGGACGAATATGGGGAGCGGATACGCAGTATTTT | CASLAVDGRIWGADTQYF
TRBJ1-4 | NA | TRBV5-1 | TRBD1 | TGCGCCAGCAGCCCTATCGGACAGGATGAAAAACTGTTTTTT | CASSPIGQDEKLFF
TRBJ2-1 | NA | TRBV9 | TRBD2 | TGTGCCAGCACGCGGGGGGGCCGTGGTGCGGCCTACAATGAGCAGTTCTTC | CASTRGGRGAAYNEQFF